Presented here are 28 T cell receptor beta chains from one specimen sequenced in a study of OX40 agonist ivuxolimab in advanced cancers. The repertoire was sequenced with immunoSEQ multiplex PCR; TCRdb's copy has only in-frame clones and lacks some. The sample includes around 67,000 clones, around 80% of them seen just once. Sequencing used CD4+ or CD8+ T cells sorted from blood, obtained in a trial of the OX40 agonist ivuxolimab. The receptors come from an adult with an advanced solid tumor such as melanoma, head and neck, liver or kidney cancer.

The V call is TRBV4-1, the J call TRBJ1-3; no firm D call. CDR1 is MGHRA, CDR2 YSYEKL, per germline. This CDR3 has 17 residues. Trimming pared 1 base from V and 0 bases from J, leaving 13 bases between. The CDR3 region has the DNA TGCGCCAGCAGCCAAGGGCGCACGGGGTTCTCTGGAAACACCATATATTTT. The encoded protein is CASSQGRTGFSGNTIYF.

This clone counts as medium-sized (0.01 to 0.1%). The CDR3 bases are TGTGCCAGCAGCCAAGATCACCAGGGAAGATATGGCTACACCTTC. This sequence encodes CASSQDHQGRYGYTF. This rearrangement joins TRBV4-2 to TRBJ1-2, with D possibly TRBD1 on 5 matching bases. V was shortened by 0 bases and J by 5 bases, with 13 bases between the two germline ends. CDR1 is LGHNA and CDR2 is YNFKEQ in the germline V gene. This CDR3 has 15 residues.

This chain connects TRBV6-1 to TRBJ2-5, with D perhaps TRBD2 (6 bases). The CDR3 is 14 amino acids. From germline, CDR1 is MNHNS and CDR2 SASEGT. Deletions cut 3 bases from V and 7 bases from J, with 15 bases between. CDR3 in DNA: TGTGCCAGCAGTGAGGGTGGGGGGAAAGGGACCCAGTACTTC. Protein sequence: CASSEGGGKGTQYF.

CDR3: CSAAGQGVWNEAFF. In DNA, the CDR3 is TGCAGCGCCGCCGGACAGGGGGTCTGGAATGAAGCTTTCTTT. The rearrangement links TRBV29-1 to TRBJ1-1; TRBD1 matches at 10 bases. This CDR3 region has 14 residues. The germline gives CDR1 SQVTM, CDR2 ANQGSEA. V lost 7 bases to trimming and J lost 7 bases; unmatched junction nucleotides: 12.

The genes are TRBV7-9 and TRBJ2-7, with TRBD1 identical over 9 bases. The CDR3 is 15 amino acids. The germline gives CDR1 SEHNR, CDR2 FQNEAQ (reference sequence). V shed 5 bases and J 3 bases; nucleotides not matched to a gene: 8. CDR3 sequence (DNA): TGTGCCAGCAGCATTACCGGGACAGGGTACTACGAGCAGTACTTC. Residues: CASSITGTGYYEQYF. The full variable domain, in which reference TRBV7-9 and TRBJ2-7 provide the parts outside the CDR3, is DTGVSQNPRHKITKRGQNVTFRCDPISEHNRLYWYRQTLGQGPEFLTYFQNEAQLEKSRLLSDRFSAERPKGSFSTLEIQRTEQGDSAMYLCASSITGTGYYEQYFGPGTRLTVT.

The chain joins TRBV10-3 to TRBJ2-7; D not certain. Between the trimmed V and J ends, which lost 4 bases and 6 bases, there was a span of 10 bases. The CDR3 sequence is 12 residues long. Per the germline V gene, CDR1 is ENHRY and CDR2 is SYGVKD. The CDR3: CAISVELSEQYF. The CDR3 DNA follows: TGTGCCATCAGTGTTGAACTCTCCGAGCAGTACTTC.

The chain uses TRBV4-1 and TRBJ2-1; tentative D call: TRBD2 (6 bases). The CDR3 loop spans 14 amino acids. Deletions cut 2 bases from V and 8 bases from J, with 13 bases between. Germline values: CDR1 MGHRA, CDR2 YSYEKL. CDR3: CASSQPTSSDEQFF. CDR3 nucleotide sequence: TGCGCCAGCAGCCAACCGACTAGTTCGGATGAGCAGTTCTTC.

This clone was counted once. J is TRBJ2-1 and V is TRBV12-5; D remains ambiguous. CDR3 length: 15 residues. CDR1 and CDR2 (germline): LGHNT, FRNRAP. The V and J ends lost 0 bases and 4 bases respectively, with 10 bases between them. The CDR3 region has the DNA TGTGCTAGTGGTTTGGTAGATGTTCTGTACAATGAGCAGTTCTTC. It specifies CASGLVDVLYNEQFF.

The rearrangement joins TRBV7-3 to TRBJ1-2; 7 nucleotides line up with TRBD1. The V segment lost 6 bases and the J segment 4 bases; nucleotides outside the gene matches: 11. The CDR3 covers 15 residues. In germline, CDR1 is SGHTA, CDR2 FQGTGA. CDR3 sequence reads: CASSPGPGQSYGYTF. Written as DNA, the CDR3 is TGTGCCAGCAGTCCCGGACCGGGACAGTCCTATGGCTACACCTTC.

J is TRBJ1-2 and V is TRBV30; tentatively, D is TRBD1 (5 bases). Looked up from germline, CDR1 is GTSNPN and CDR2 is SVGIG (reference sequence). Trimming cost V 4 bases and J 5 bases, with 14 bases left between them. The CDR3 is made up of 13 amino acids. As DNA, the CDR3 is TGTGCCTGGAACCAGGGCCCCTTGTATGGCTACACCTTC. Translation gives CAWNQGPLYGYTF.

The chain links TRBV16 to TRBJ1-5; 7 positions match TRBD1. The germline V gene encodes CDR1 KGHSY and CDR2 FQNENV. This CDR3 has 17 amino acids. After removal of 1 base from V and 3 bases from J, the junction contained 9 bases not matched to a gene. CDR3: CASSQLGQVASNQPQHF. The CDR3 DNA reads TGTGCCAGCAGCCAATTAGGACAGGTGGCTTCCAATCAGCCCCAGCATTTT. The variable domain in full, completed from reference TRBV16 and TRBJ1-5, reads GEEVAQTPKHLVRGEGQKAKLYCAPIKGHSYVFWYQQVLKNEFKFLISFQNENVFDETGMPKERFSAKCLPNSPCSLEIQATKLEDSAVYFCASSQLGQVASNQPQHFGDGTRLSIL.

This chain links TRBV9 with TRBJ2-6; D uncertain. The CDR3 runs 15 residues. V was pared by 0 bases and J by 0 bases, with 4 bases between. Germline loops: CDR1 SGDLS, CDR2 YYNGEE. The CDR3 sequence is CASSVAVSGANVLTF. CDR3 DNA: TGTGCCAGCAGCGTAGCTGTCTCTGGGGCCAACGTCCTGACTTTC.

V and J are TRBV10-3 and TRBJ1-4; the match to TRBD1 covers 7 bases. With 3 bases clipped from V and 3 bases from J, the junction kept 10 bases outside the gene matches. The CDR3 has 17 amino acids. Per the germline V gene, CDR1 is ENHRY and CDR2 is SYGVKD. The CDR3 region has the DNA TGTGCCATCAGTGAACTCCCGAAGGGGGCGGCTAATGAAAAACTGTTTTTT. This sequence encodes CAISELPKGAANEKLFF.

V and J are TRBV4-3 and TRBJ1-3; D ambiguous. The germline CDR1 and CDR2 sequences are LGHNA and YSLEER. The CDR3 totals 15 residues. V was shortened by 3 bases and J by 4 bases, with 13 bases between the two germline ends. CDR3 in amino acids: CASSQGVRTGNTIYF. In DNA form, the CDR3 reads TGCGCCAGCAGCCAGGGTGTCAGGACCGGAAACACCATATATTTT.

The chain joins TRBV7-9 to TRBJ2-3; D gene ambiguous. The CDR3 has 15 residues. Germline CDR1 SEHNR, CDR2 FQNEAQ (reference sequence). The V and J ends lost 1 base and 0 bases respectively, with 8 bases between them. The CDR3 DNA is TGTGCCAGCAGCTTAGTCCGACCAAGCACAGATACGCAGTATTTT. This gives the protein CASSLVRPSTDTQYF.

Written as DNA, the CDR3 is TGTGCCAGCAGCCTCCTCTTAACAAGAAGTGAAGCTTTCTTT. This codes for CASSLLLTRSEAFF. The chain uses TRBV11-2 and TRBJ1-1; D remains ambiguous. The CDR3 spans 14 residues. CDR1 SGHAT and CDR2 FQNNGV come from the germline V gene. The V and J ends lost 5 bases and 7 bases respectively, with 17 bases between them.

The chain uses TRBV5-4 and TRBJ2-3, with D hard to call. V shed 4 bases and J shed 6 bases, with 9 bases lying between them. The CDR3 sequence is 12 residues long. Germline lookup yields CDR1 SGHNT and CDR2 YYREEE (reference sequence). CDR3 nucleotide sequence: TGTGCCAGCAGCCCTGGGCTCGATACGCAGTATTTT. Protein product: CASSPGLDTQYF.

V gene TRBV19 combines with J gene TRBJ2-2, with 9 nucleotides matching TRBD1. Germline CDR1 reads LNHDA; CDR2 reads SQIVND (reference sequence). After removal of 5 bases from V and 6 bases from J, the junction contained 7 bases not matched to a gene. The length of the CDR3 is 15 residues. CDR3 loop: CASSPGTGKAGELFF. The DNA of the CDR3 is TGTGCCAGTAGTCCGGGGACAGGGAAGGCCGGGGAGCTGTTTTTT.

This clone occurred once. This chain links TRBV4-2 with TRBJ1-1, with 10 bases aligning to TRBD1. V shed 4 bases, J shed 1 base, and the junction held 9 bases outside the gene matches. The CDR3 contains 17 residues. The V gene's germline CDR1 is LGHNA and CDR2 YNFKEQ. In DNA, the CDR3 is TGTGCCAGCAGCCCAAGCGCGGACAGGGGGAGGAACACTGAAGCTTTCTTT. Translated: CASSPSADRGRNTEAFF.

The CDR3, as DNA: TGCGCCAGCAGCCCCACGACAGGCGGTAGGGAGACCCAGTACTTC. Translated, it gives CASSPTTGGRETQYF. This chain joins TRBV5-1 and TRBJ2-5; D perhaps matches TRBD1 (6 bases). CDR3 length equals 15 residues. Trimming took off 4 bases at V and 5 bases at J, with 18 bases between the two ends. Per germline, CDR1 SGHRS and CDR2 YFSETQ.

This clone has just one count. CDR3 region: CASSRQDYEQYF. CDR3 nucleotides: TGTGCCAGTAGTAGGCAAGACTACGAGCAGTACTTC. V gene TRBV19 combines with J gene TRBJ2-7; D gene uncertain. V shed 4 bases and J shed 3 bases, with 7 bases lying between them. The CDR3 contains 12 residues. From germline, CDR1 is LNHDA and CDR2 SQIVND (reference sequence).

V is TRBV10-2 and J is TRBJ2-7, with 8 positions matching TRBD1. The CDR3 is 15 amino acids. CDR1 WSHSY and CDR2 SAAADI come from the germline V gene. V trimming: 2 bases; J trimming: 2 bases; junction bases outside the gene matches: 5. CDR3 in DNA: TGCGCCAGCAGTGAGAGGAACAGGGGGGCCTACGAGCAGTACTTC. Encoded protein: CASSERNRGAYEQYF.

This sequence joins TRBV25-1 and TRBJ1-1; maybe TRBD1 (5 bases). Trimming took off 4 bases at V and 4 bases at J, with 13 bases between the two ends. This CDR3 spans 14 amino acids. Germline V gene sequence: CDR1 MGHDK, CDR2 SYGVNS. This CDR3 reads CASSGGLGSTEAFF. The CDR3 DNA is TGTGCCAGCAGTGGGGGACTCGGAAGCACTGAAGCTTTCTTT.

The chain combines TRBV4-1 with TRBJ1-4; D call uncertain. The CDR3 is 14 amino acids. Germline CDR1 is MGHRA and CDR2 is YSYEKL. Trimming shortened V by 2 bases and J by 5 bases, and 9 bases separated the two germline ends. The CDR3 coding sequence is TGCGCCAGCAGCCAACCTACTATAAATGAAAAACTGTTTTTT. Protein sequence: CASSQPTINEKLFF.

The chain carries TRBV5-1 and TRBJ2-7; TRBD2 aligns across 11 bases. The CDR3 extends over 14 amino acids. Germline assignment: CDR1 SGHRS and CDR2 YFSETQ. V shed 5 bases and J 4 bases; nucleotides not matched to a gene: 5. The CDR3 loop is CASSMTSGTYEQYF. CDR3 DNA: TGCGCCAGCAGTATGACTAGCGGGACTTACGAGCAGTACTTC.

The chain uses TRBV30 and TRBJ2-4; D unresolved. The CDR3 spans 16 residues. CDR1 and CDR2 (germline): GTSNPN, SVGIG (reference sequence). V was clipped by 4 bases and J by 0 bases, with 16 bases between them. Written as DNA, the CDR3 is TGTGCCTGGACTGGGTCCACTCCTTTAGCCAAAAACATTCAGTACTTC. This translates into CAWTGSTPLAKNIQYF.

V and J are TRBV5-6 and TRBJ2-1; D may be TRBD1 (5 bases). CDR1 is SGHDT and CDR2 is YYEEEE in the germline V gene. V dropped 1 base and J dropped 0 bases, with 20 bases sitting between them. The CDR3 extends over 19 amino acids. CDR3 amino acids: CASSLFVLGAQSSYNEQFF. In DNA, the CDR3 is TGTGCCAGCAGCTTGTTCGTTTTAGGGGCCCAGAGCTCCTACAATGAGCAGTTCTTC. Combining the CDR3 with reference TRBV5-6 and TRBJ2-1 gives the whole variable domain DAGVTQSPTHLIKTRGQQVTLRCSPKSGHDTVSWYQQALGQGPQFIFQYYEEEERQRGNFPDRFSGHQFPNYSSELNVNALLLGDSALYLCASSLFVLGAQSSYNEQFFGPGTRLTVL.

Here the CDR3 reads CASSPSLGRGYEKLFF. The CDR3 region has the DNA TGTGCCAGCAGTCCGTCCTTGGGTAGGGGATATGAAAAACTGTTTTTT. The chain combines TRBV25-1 with TRBJ1-4, with D possibly being TRBD1 (5 bases). V lost 5 bases to trimming and J lost 6 bases, with 19 bases between them. Per the germline V gene, CDR1 is MGHDK and CDR2 is SYGVNS. The CDR3 is made up of 16 amino acids. The whole variable domain, remainder taken from reference TRBV25-1 and TRBJ1-4, is EADIYQTPRYLVIGTGKKITLECSQTMGHDKMYWYQQDPGMELHLIHYSYGVNSTEKGDLSSESTVSRIRTEHFPLTLESARPSHTSQYLCASSPSLGRGYEKLFFGSGTQLSVL.